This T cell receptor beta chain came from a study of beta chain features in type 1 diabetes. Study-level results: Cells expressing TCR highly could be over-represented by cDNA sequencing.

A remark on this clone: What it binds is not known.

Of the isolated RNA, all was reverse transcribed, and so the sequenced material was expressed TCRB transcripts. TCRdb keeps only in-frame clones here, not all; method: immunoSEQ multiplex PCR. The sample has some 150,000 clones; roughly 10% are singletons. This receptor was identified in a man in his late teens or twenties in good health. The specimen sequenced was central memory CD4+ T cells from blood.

The CDR3 region is CASSVEAGASDTQYF. CDR3 in DNA: TGTGCCAGCAGCGTAGAAGCGGGGGCGTCAGATACGCAGTATTTT. The rearrangement uses TRBV9 and TRBJ2-3; 8 bases are shared with TRBD2. The V segment lost 0 bases and the J segment 4 bases; nucleotides outside the gene matches: 4. The germline V gene encodes CDR1 SGDLS and CDR2 YYNGEE. The CDR3 loop spans 15 amino acids.